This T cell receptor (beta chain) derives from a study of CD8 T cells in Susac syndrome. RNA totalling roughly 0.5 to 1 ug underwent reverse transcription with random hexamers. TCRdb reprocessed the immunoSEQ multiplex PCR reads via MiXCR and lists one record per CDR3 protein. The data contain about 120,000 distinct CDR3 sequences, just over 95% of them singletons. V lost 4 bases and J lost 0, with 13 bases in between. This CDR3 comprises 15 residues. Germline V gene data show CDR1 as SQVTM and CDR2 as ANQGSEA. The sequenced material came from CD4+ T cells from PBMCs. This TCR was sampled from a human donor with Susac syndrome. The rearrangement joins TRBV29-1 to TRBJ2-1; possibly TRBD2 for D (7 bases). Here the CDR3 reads CSVVGGLSSYNEQFF. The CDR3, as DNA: TGCAGCGTTGTAGGGGGACTAAGCTCCTACAATGAGCAGTTCTTC.